This entry features one TCR beta chain sequence. What it recognizes is unknown. Just one base apart from a much larger clone, this may be a read error. The data belong to a study of tumor-infiltrating lymphocytes in primary liver carcinoma. Study findings and constraints: In tumor-adjacent and tumor-blood pairs, overlap was lower than in tumor region pairs. A significantly higher top-250-clone fraction was recorded for tumors than for blood (p = 0.039).

Out of unsorted whole blood came the blood RNA, and germline DNA was extracted as well. A constant-region primer served to make TCR beta cDNA from about 500 ng total RNA. Generation of the TCR beta libraries relied on three nested multiplex PCR rounds using slightly modified ARM-PCR. Primers for the first two PCR rounds were TRBV1-TRBV30 forward primers and a C-beta reverse primer (about 9 cycles per round). MiXCR was run by TCRdb on the multiplex PCR reads, yielding one entry per CDR3 protein. The table lists fewer than 350,000 distinct CDR3 sequences, roughly two thirds of them singletons, with approximately 9% in the top ten. CDR1 is MNHNY, CDR2 SVGAGI, per germline (reference sequence). CDR3 length: 14 residues.

Input material: peripheral blood. The clonotype comes from a man in his forties or fifties with primary liver carcinoma and hepatitis B virus infection. V is TRBV6-6 and J is TRBJ2-4; D may match TRBD1 or TRBD2 (5 bases each). In DNA, the CDR3 is TGTGCCAGCAGTTTCCGGGACGGCAAAAACACTCAGTACTTC. Protein: CASSFRDGKNTQYF.